This T cell receptor beta chain was found in a study of shared clonotypes between healthy human individuals. Study-level background: Each donor contributed plates that comprised three CD4 naive, three CD4 memory, two CD8 naive and one CD8 memory.

Source study methods: ImmunoSEQ supplied junction-only sequences lacking quality scores, so filtering was different. The table came from immunoSEQ multiplex PCR; TCRdb's copy has only in-frame clones and leaves some out. From that table come the V and J calls and clone size; the DNA was used to work out D and trimming. The profile covers just over 2,000,000 clones, with approximately 95% appearing a single time and roughly 1% taken by the ten largest. Selected positively for CCR7 and CD45RO-negative, naive CD8 cells excluded terminally differentiated effector memory CD45RA+ cells. The healthy adult donors were HIV-negative and reported no recent acute infections or vaccinations. The CDR3 length is 18 residues. CDR1 SEHNR and CDR2 FQNEAQ come from the germline V gene (reference sequence). V was pared by 2 bases and J by 3 bases, with 10 bases of the junction left unmatched. Study results and limitations: Across subsets, estimated richness was generally greater for naive than for memory populations.

Comment on this clone: The antigen remains unidentified.

The specimen was naive CD8+ T cells sorted from blood. The source is a young man in good health. The chain is built from TRBV7-9 and TRBJ2-6, with 7 bases matching TRBD2. CDR3 in amino acids: CASSLTAGVEGGANVLTF. The CDR3 DNA is TGTGCCAGCAGCTTAACCGCGGGAGTGGAAGGTGGGGCCAACGTCCTGACTTTC.